This T cell receptor beta chain originates from a study of OX40 agonist ivuxolimab in advanced cancers. At the level of the study: Those enrolled were roughly 85% male, with a mean age of roughly 60 years and ages from about 20 to 90.

Drawing of blood for sampling happened at baseline, at cycle 4 day 1, and at cycle 7 day 1. General study points: Dose levels from 0.1 to 3.0 mg/kg saw CD4+ and CD8+ blood T cells expand clonally by week 6.

Germline V gene data show CDR1 as GTSNPN and CDR2 as SVGIG (reference sequence). The CDR3 totals 12 residues. V lost 5 bases and J lost 10, with 12 bases in between. Method: immunoSEQ multiplex PCR; TCRdb's copy keeps in-frame clones and lacks some. The sample yields about 88,000 clones, approximately 89% seen once. Comments on this clone: What it binds is unknown.

The rearrangement links TRBV30 to TRBJ1-6; perhaps TRBD1 as D (5 bases). Material: CD4+ or CD8+ T cells sorted from blood, obtained in a trial of the OX40 agonist ivuxolimab. The receptor was isolated from an adult with an advanced solid tumor such as melanoma, head and neck, liver or kidney cancer. CDR3 bases: TGTGCCTGGGGGAGAGGGGAATCACCCCTCCACTTT. Protein: CAWGRGESPLHF.